These 5 T cell receptor beta chains originate from one sample sequenced in a study of Ad26.COV2.S vaccination and SARS-CoV-2 variants. Regarding treatment: roughly 19 received Ad26.COV2.S at low or high dose, single or two shots; a few received placebo; per-sample allocation not given. The samples date from day 63 after the first vaccine or placebo injection. TCRdb's copy holds only in-frame clones and misses some; the assay was immunoSEQ multiplex PCR. The sample carries about 380,000 clones, 83% recorded once. The source material was peripheral blood, sampled in a trial of Ad26.COV2.S vaccine versus placebo. These receptors were obtained from a person aged 18-60 years who received the Ad26.COV2.S COVID-19 vaccine or a placebo.

This chain joins TRBV12-3 or TRBV12-4 and TRBJ1-2, with 7 bases matching TRBD1. Trimming cost V 6 bases and J 4 bases; bases outside gene matches: 5. The CDR3 is made up of 13 amino acids. CDR3 amino acids: CASSKTGAYGYTF. The CDR3 nucleotides read TGTGCCAGCAGCAAAACAGGGGCCTATGGCTACACCTTC.

This chain joins TRBV23-1 and TRBJ1-2, with TRBD1 identical over 8 bases. TRBV23-1 carries the ORF label, with uncertain function. The CDR3 length is 16 residues. With V trimmed by 7 bases and J by 0 bases, 10 bases remained unmatched. The CDR3 region is CASTSTGTGSNYGYTF. DNA for the CDR3: TGCGCCAGCACTTCCACCGGGACAGGATCTAACTATGGCTACACCTTC.

The gene calls are TRBV7-6 and TRBJ1-2, with D maybe TRBD1 (5 bases). The CDR3 is 15 residues long. From germline, CDR1 is SGHVS and CDR2 FNYEAQ. V dropped 5 bases and J dropped 2 bases, with 15 bases sitting between them. The CDR3 sequence: CASSLGTARNYGYTF. CDR3 nucleotides: TGTGCCAGCAGCCTCGGGACGGCCAGGAACTATGGCTACACCTTC.

Remarks on this clone: Other DNA variants within this sample encode the same CDR3. The rearrangement uses TRBV4-1 and TRBJ1-2, with unresolved D. The length of the CDR3 is 12 residues. Germline-derived CDR1 and CDR2 are MGHRA and YSYEKL. With 2 bases removed from V and 5 bases from J, the gap between germline ends came to 6 bases. The CDR3 nucleotides are TGCGCCAGCAGCCAATTGGGTTATGGCTACACCTTC. Translated, it gives CASSQLGYGYTF.

The rearrangement links TRBV13 to TRBJ1-1; D is unresolved. Trimming took off 0 bases at V and 2 bases at J, with 7 bases between the two ends. This CDR3 region has 14 residues. Germline loops: CDR1 PRHDT, CDR2 FYEKMQ (reference sequence). For the CDR3, the DNA is TGTGCCAGCAGCTTAGGGGCAGAAAACACTGAAGCTTTCTTT. Translation gives CASSLGAENTEAFF.